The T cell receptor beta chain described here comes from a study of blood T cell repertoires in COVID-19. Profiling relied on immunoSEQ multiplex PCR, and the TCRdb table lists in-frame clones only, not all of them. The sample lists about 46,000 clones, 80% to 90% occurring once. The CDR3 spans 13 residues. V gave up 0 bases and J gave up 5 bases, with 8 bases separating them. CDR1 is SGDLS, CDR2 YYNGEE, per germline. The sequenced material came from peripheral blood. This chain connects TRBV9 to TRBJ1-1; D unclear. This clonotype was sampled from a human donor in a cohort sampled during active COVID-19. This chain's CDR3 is CASSVDSLTEAFF. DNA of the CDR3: TGTGCCAGCAGCGTAGATTCGTTAACTGAAGCTTTCTTT.